This T cell receptor (beta chain) was retrieved from a study of OX40 agonist ivuxolimab in advanced cancers. Whole-study context: Cohort: 82.7% men, mean age around 60, aged roughly 20 to 79. Partial responses were recorded for three patients, including one with hepatocellular carcinoma and two with cutaneous melanoma.

Concerning this clone itself: Its antigen is currently unknown.

Study results and caveats: At 0.1-3.0 mg/kg, partial responders had clonal expansion among the lowest observed.

TCRdb's table, derived via immunoSEQ multiplex PCR, lists solely in-frame clones and lacks some. The sample lists about 46,000 clones, 84% seen once, with about 3.1% in the top ten. This sequence was found in an adult with an advanced solid tumor such as melanoma, head and neck, liver or kidney cancer. This material consisted of CD4+ or CD8+ T cells sorted from blood, taken in a trial of the OX40 agonist ivuxolimab.

CDR3 sequence reads: CASDDRGRYGYTF. The CDR3 DNA follows: TGTGCCAGCGACGACAGGGGGCGATATGGCTACACCTTC. The chain couples TRBV6-1 to TRBJ1-2; 10 bases are shared with TRBD1. Germline lookup yields CDR1 MNHNS and CDR2 SASEGT. V shed 8 bases, J shed 5 bases, and the junction held 5 bases outside the gene matches. This CDR3 is 13 amino acids long.